One and the same sample provided the 17 T cell receptor beta chains below, sequenced in a study of T cell clones after liver transplantation. The assay was immunoSEQ multiplex PCR, and TCRdb's table has in-frame clones only and misses some. In the table there are tens of thousands of clones, 90% of which are singletons. This specimen was CD4+ T cells from blood, taken before liver transplant. These TCRs come from a human donor who received a liver transplant.

This sequence joins TRBV9 and TRBJ1-3; 7 bases align to TRBD1. Germline CDR1 is SGDLS and CDR2 is YYNGEE. V gave up 3 bases and J gave up 2 bases; unmatched junction bases: 8. CDR3 length: 16 amino acids. In DNA form, the CDR3 reads TGTGCCAGCAGCGCCCAGCAGGGGGAAACTGGAAACACCATATATTTT. Protein: CASSAQQGETGNTIYF.

The genes are TRBV18 and TRBJ2-7; 8 nucleotides agree with TRBD2. Germline V gene sequence: CDR1 KGHSH, CDR2 LQKENI. V dropped 8 bases and J dropped 6; count of bases not matched to a gene: 12. This CDR3 region has 14 residues. CDR3 residues: CASRLAGGAGEQYF. CDR3 coding DNA: TGTGCCAGCCGTCTAGCGGGTGGGGCCGGCGAGCAGTACTTC.

The chain employs TRBV18 and TRBJ1-1; TRBD1 agrees at 9 bases. Germline V gene sequence: CDR1 KGHSH, CDR2 LQKENI. Trimming took 4 bases from V and 0 from J; bases not matched to a gene: 6. This CDR3 has 16 amino acids. CDR3 DNA: TGTGCCAGCTCACGAGCCTGGACAGGGGTGAACACTGAAGCTTTCTTT. Protein product: CASSRAWTGVNTEAFF. Full variable domain (remainder filled in from reference TRBV18 and TRBJ1-1): NAGVMQNPRHLVRRRGQEARLRCSPMKGHSHVYWYRQLPEEGLKFMVYLQKENIIDESGMPKERFSAEFPKEGPSILRIQQVVRGDSAAYFCASSRAWTGVNTEAFFGQGTRLTVV.

The chain has TRBV7-8 and TRBJ2-3; 7 bases map to TRBD1. The V and J ends lost 3 bases and 4 bases, in that order; junction bases with no gene match: 7. This CDR3 comprises 15 residues. Looked up from germline, CDR1 is SGHVS and CDR2 is FQNEAQ. The CDR3 loop reads CASSLGTVIADTQYF. CDR3 sequence (DNA): TGTGCCAGCAGCTTGGGGACAGTAATCGCAGATACGCAGTATTTT.

The J gene is TRBJ1-5, the V gene TRBV5-6, with a tentative D call TRBD1 (5 bases). This CDR3 has 16 amino acids. V shed 0 bases and J shed 5 bases, with 15 bases lying between them. The V gene's germline CDR1 is SGHDT and CDR2 YYEEEE. In nucleotides, the CDR3 is TGTGCCAGCAGCTTGGCACGGGGCTTGGGAGATCAGCCCCAGCATTTT. As protein: CASSLARGLGDQPQHF.

This clone occurred a few times. One junction end disagrees with the germline gene, perhaps due to a read error. V usage is TRBV29-1 and J usage is TRBJ2-1, with a tentative D call TRBD2 (6 bases). The CDR3 runs to 12 residues. From germline, CDR1 is SQVTM and CDR2 ANQGSEA. The CDR3 DNA is TGCAGCGTTGAGGAGGGTTTGGCCCGCCGGGTCTTC. Encoded protein: CSVEEGLARRVF.

V is TRBV9 and J is TRBJ2-1, with 10 bases fitting TRBD2. Germline CDR1 reads SGDLS; CDR2 reads YYNGEE. The CDR3 runs 16 residues. Unmatched junction bases numbered 10, after V lost 4 bases and J lost 6 bases. CDR3: CASSLRGLAGVNEQFF. CDR3 DNA sequence: TGTGCCAGCAGCCTGAGGGGTCTAGCGGGAGTCAATGAGCAGTTCTTC.

V usage is TRBV4-1 and J usage is TRBJ2-2; 15 bases align to TRBD2. Germline assignment: CDR1 MGHRA and CDR2 YSYEKL. The ends lost 5 bases at V and 0 bases at J; junction bases unmatched: 7. There are 19 residues in the CDR3. CDR3 in DNA: TGCGCCAGCAGCGCCTGGACTAGCGGGAGGGCGGCGAACACCGGGGAGCTGTTTTTT. Translating gives CASSAWTSGRAANTGELFF.

This sequence joins TRBV29-1 and TRBJ2-1; TRBD2 matches at 10 bases. The CDR3 covers 13 residues. V lost 6 bases, J lost 4 bases, and 3 bases stayed unmatched. CDR1 and CDR2 from the germline V gene are SQVTM and ANQGSEA. In DNA, the CDR3 is TGCAGCGTGGGACTAGCGAGATACAATGAGCAGTTCTTC. Amino acid sequence: CSVGLARYNEQFF.

The genes are TRBV28 and TRBJ2-5; 10 nucleotides match TRBD2. CDR1 and CDR2 (germline): MDHEN, SYDVKM. V shed 3 bases and J 9 bases; nucleotides not matched to a gene: 7. The CDR3 is 14 residues long. The CDR3: CASSFRLAGAPQYF. The CDR3 nucleotides read TGTGCCAGCAGTTTTAGACTAGCGGGCGCTCCCCAGTACTTC. Full variable domain (missing parts from reference TRBV28 and TRBJ2-5): DVKVTQSSRYLVKRTGEKVFLECVQDMDHENMFWYRQDPGLGLRLIYFSYDVKMKEKGDIPEGYSVSREKKERFSLILESASTNQTSMYLCASSFRLAGAPQYFGPGTRLLVL.

The chain couples TRBV15 to TRBJ1-3; 10 nucleotides line up with TRBD1. The germline V gene encodes CDR1 LNHNV and CDR2 YYDKDF (reference sequence). The CDR3 runs 16 residues. Germline trimming cut 3 bases from V and 2 bases from J; bases unmatched to any gene: 4. The DNA for the CDR3 is TGTGCCACCAGCAGGAGGACAGGGGGTGCTGGAAACACCATATATTTT. This translates into CATSRRTGGAGNTIYF.

The gene calls are TRBV19 and TRBJ2-7; 8 bases align to TRBD2. V shed 3 bases and J 6 bases; nucleotides not matched to a gene: 10. Germline CDR1 LNHDA, CDR2 SQIVND (reference sequence). This CDR3 region has 15 residues. The CDR3 region is CASSISGGGSREQYF. CDR3 DNA: TGTGCCAGTAGTATCAGCGGGGGCGGATCTCGCGAGCAGTACTTC.

The chain employs TRBV30 and TRBJ2-2; no reliable D call. The CDR3 is 12 residues long. V was pared by 0 bases and J by 3 bases, with 2 bases between. The germline CDR1 and CDR2 sequences are GTSNPN and SVGIG (reference sequence). The DNA of the CDR3 is TGTGCCTGGAGTGTGCACACCGGGGAGCTGTTTTTT. Protein product: CAWSVHTGELFF.

The chain joins TRBV2 to TRBJ1-5, with a tentative D call TRBD1 (5 bases). CDR3 length: 14 residues. Trimming shortened V by 2 bases and J by 7 bases, and 12 bases separated the two germline ends. Looked up from germline, CDR1 is SNHLY and CDR2 is FYNNEI. The CDR3 sequence is CASSESRVSQPQHF. CDR3 nucleotides: TGTGCCAGCAGTGAATCCAGGGTTAGCCAGCCCCAGCATTTT. Together with reference TRBV2 and TRBJ1-5, the CDR3 gives the full variable domain: EPEVTQTPSHQVTQMGQEVILRCVPISNHLYFYWYRQILGQKVEFLVSFYNNEISEKSEIFDDQFSVERPDGSNFTLKIRSTKLEDSAMYFCASSESRVSQPQHFGDGTRLSIL.

Here the CDR3 DNA reads TGCGCCAGCAGCGTTCGGGACACCCTGAACACCGGGGAGCTGTTTTTT. Translation: CASSVRDTLNTGELFF. The rearrangement joins TRBV4-1 to TRBJ2-2; tentatively, D is TRBD1 (6 bases). This CDR3 comprises 16 residues. V was trimmed by 5 bases and J by 1 base, leaving 14 bases between them. The germline V gene has CDR1 MGHRA and CDR2 YSYEKL.

This clone has only a few counts. The rearrangement joins TRBV9 to TRBJ2-5; D possibly corresponds to TRBD2 (6 bases). CDR1 is SGDLS and CDR2 is YYNGEE in the germline V gene. The length of the CDR3 is 15 residues. Between the trimmed V and J ends, which lost 0 bases and 5 bases, there was a span of 14 bases. The DNA for the CDR3 is TGTGCCAGCAGCGTAGGATCTCTAGCGTTGGAGACCCAGTACTTC. Its translation is CASSVGSLALETQYF. Drawing the rest from reference TRBV9 and TRBJ2-5, the complete variable domain is DSGVTQTPKHLITATGQRVTLRCSPRSGDLSVYWYQQSLDQGLQFLIQYYNGEERAKGNILERFSAQQFPDLHSELNLSSLELGDSALYFCASSVGSLALETQYFGPGTRLLVL.

This rearrangement joins TRBV16 to TRBJ1-3, with no clear D. V was trimmed by 2 bases and J by 6 bases, leaving 14 bases between them. The CDR3 covers 15 residues. CDR1 KGHSY and CDR2 FQNENV come from the germline V gene. For the CDR3, the DNA is TGTGCCAGCAGCCAAGGGGATGCACACAAAAACACCATATATTTT. As protein: CASSQGDAHKNTIYF.